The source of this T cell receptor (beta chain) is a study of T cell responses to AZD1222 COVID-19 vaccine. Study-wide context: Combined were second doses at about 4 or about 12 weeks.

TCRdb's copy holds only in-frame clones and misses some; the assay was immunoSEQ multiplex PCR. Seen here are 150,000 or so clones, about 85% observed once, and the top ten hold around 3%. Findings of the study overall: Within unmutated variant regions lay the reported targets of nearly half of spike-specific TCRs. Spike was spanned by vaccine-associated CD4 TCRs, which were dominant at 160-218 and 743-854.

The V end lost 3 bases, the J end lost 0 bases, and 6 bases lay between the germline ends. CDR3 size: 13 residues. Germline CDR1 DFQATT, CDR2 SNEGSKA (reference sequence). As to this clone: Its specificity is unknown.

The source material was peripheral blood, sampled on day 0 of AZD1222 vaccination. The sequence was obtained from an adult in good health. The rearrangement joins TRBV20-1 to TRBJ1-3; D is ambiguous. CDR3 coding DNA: TGCAGTGCTAGTTCAGCCTCTGGAAACACCATATATTTT. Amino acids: CSASSASGNTIYF.